This is a list of T cell receptor beta chains from one sample in a study of shared clonotypes between healthy human individuals. Assay: immunoSEQ multiplex PCR; the TCRdb copy retains only in-frame clones and omits some. The sample has hundreds of thousands of clones; more than 70% are singletons. Sequenced sample: memory CD4+ T cells sorted from blood. These TCRs come from a woman in her twenties or thirties in good health. Both conserved end residues are part of each CDR3. The order of the fields is J gene, clone size, V gene, D gene, CDR3 DNA, CDR3 protein. The D gene is left open where the match is weak. The size field is filled for only some rows; it gives once, few, many or a size class.

J: TRBJ1-2
size: .
V: TRBV5-1
D: .
DNA: TGCGCCAGCAGCCCTTCCTCAGGGGCCACTTACTATGGCTACACCTTC
CDR3: CASSPSSGATYYGYTF

J: TRBJ2-7
size: many
V: TRBV28
D: .
DNA: TGTGCCAGCAGTTTCCCCGGACAGACAAGCTCCTACGAGCAGTACTTC
CDR3: CASSFPGQTSSYEQYF

J: TRBJ2-3
size: .
V: TRBV5-1
D: .
DNA: TGCGCCAGCAGCTCGGCCCAACCTAGCGCCGATACGCAGTATTTT
CDR3: CASSSAQPSADTQYF

J: TRBJ1-5
size: .
V: TRBV28
D: .
DNA: TGTGCCAGCAGACTGCCCAGTGGTGAGGTTCAGCCCCAGCATTTT
CDR3: CASRLPSGEVQPQHF

J: TRBJ2-1
size: .
V: TRBV7-2
D: .
DNA: TGTGCCAGCACAAAGGGGTATGAGCAGTTCTTC
CDR3: CASTKGYEQFF

J: TRBJ1-2
size: .
V: TRBV6-5
D: TRBD1
DNA: TGTGCCAGCAGTTCCGGGGACAGGGTTGTGAAGGGCTACACCTTC
CDR3: CASSSGDRVVKGYTF

J: TRBJ1-1
size: many
V: TRBV7-8
D: .
DNA: TGTGCCAGCAGCTTACAACAGCTCACTGAAGCTTTCTTT
CDR3: CASSLQQLTEAFF

J: TRBJ2-1
size: few
V: TRBV11-2
D: .
DNA: TGTGCCAGCAGCCTATCAGGGCCCTACAATGAGCAGTTCTTC
CDR3: CASSLSGPYNEQFF

J: TRBJ1-2
size: .
V: TRBV5-4
D: .
DNA: TGTGCCAGCAGCTTGGCCGGGAGGGCAGGCTATGGCTACACCTTC
CDR3: CASSLAGRAGYGYTF

J: TRBJ2-7
size: once
V: TRBV5-1
D: .
DNA: TGCGCCAGCAGCTTGATTGTGAGCTCCTACGAGCAGTACTTC
CDR3: CASSLIVSSYEQYF

J: TRBJ2-2
size: few
V: TRBV11-2
D: .
DNA: TGTGCCAGCAGCCTACGACCCCCCCCGAACACCGGGGAGCTGTTTTTT
CDR3: CASSLRPPPNTGELFF

J: TRBJ1-4
size: .
V: TRBV7-9
D: TRBD1
DNA: TGTGCCAGCAGCACTAACAGGGGGGAGGAAAAACTGTTTTTT
CDR3: CASSTNRGEEKLFF

J: TRBJ1-1
size: .
V: TRBV5-1
D: TRBD1
DNA: TGCGCCAGCAGCACTGGGACAGGGTGGGCTTTCTTT
CDR3: CASSTGTGWAFF

J: TRBJ1-1
size: .
V: TRBV4-1
D: .
DNA: TGCGCCACGAAGGGGGGGGACACTGAAGCTTTCTTT
CDR3: CATKGGDTEAFF

J: TRBJ2-1
size: few
V: TRBV6-1
D: .
DNA: TGTGCCAGCAGTGAAGCAGACGGCAGTCCTTACAATGAGCAGTTCTTC
CDR3: CASSEADGSPYNEQFF

J: TRBJ1-1
size: .
V: TRBV18
D: .
DNA: TGTGCCAGCTCACCACGGACGGCTGAAGCTTTCTTT
CDR3: CASSPRTAEAFF

J: TRBJ1-2
size: .
V: TRBV5-6
D: TRBD1
DNA: TGTGCCAGCAGCGGATGGACAGGGGGCCCTGTTGACTATGGCTACACCTTC
CDR3: CASSGWTGGPVDYGYTF

J: TRBJ1-1
size: .
V: TRBV10-3
D: .
DNA: TGTGCCATCAGTCGGGGCATGAACACTGAAGCTTTCTTT
CDR3: CAISRGMNTEAFF

J: TRBJ2-5
size: .
V: TRBV6-1
D: .
DNA: TGTGCCAGCAGTGCCGGGTGGGGAGGAGAAGAGACCCAGTACTTC
CDR3: CASSAGWGGEETQYF

J: TRBJ1-3
size: many
V: TRBV28
D: .
DNA: TGTGCCAGCAGTGTCCGGACGAAGGGAACCGCTGGAAACACCATATATTTT
CDR3: CASSVRTKGTAGNTIYF

J: TRBJ2-7
size: few
V: TRBV7-6
D: .
DNA: TGTGCCAGCAGCTTGCGGGTCGACAACGAGCAGTACTTC
CDR3: CASSLRVDNEQYF

J: TRBJ1-2
size: few
V: TRBV2
D: .
DNA: TGTGCCAGCAGTGAATCCGGTCGGGTGAATGGCTACACCTTC
CDR3: CASSESGRVNGYTF

J: TRBJ2-2
size: few
V: TRBV10-1
D: .
DNA: TGCGCCAGCAGCAACGGGCTGAACACCGGGGAGCTGTTTTTT
CDR3: CASSNGLNTGELFF

J: TRBJ2-5
size: few
V: TRBV28
D: TRBD2
DNA: TGTGCCAGCAGTTTAGGGATGGGACTAGCGGGAGGGCGGGAGACCCAGTACTTC
CDR3: CASSLGMGLAGGRETQYF

J: TRBJ2-7
size: .
V: TRBV18
D: .
DNA: TGTGCCAGCTCACCACCGGCAGGGACCCACGAGCAGTACTTC
CDR3: CASSPPAGTHEQYF

J: TRBJ2-7
size: .
V: TRBV4-1
D: .
DNA: TGCGCCAGCAGCCGAGTCGGGAGACTCTACGAGCAGTACTTC
CDR3: CASSRVGRLYEQYF

J: TRBJ2-7
size: .
V: TRBV5-1
D: TRBD2
DNA: TGCGCCAGCAGCAAAGACGGGACTAGAAATTACGAGCAGTACTTC
CDR3: CASSKDGTRNYEQYF

J: TRBJ1-2
size: .
V: TRBV6-5
D: .
DNA: TGTGCCAGCAGTTCTTCCGGATATGGCTACACCTTC
CDR3: CASSSSGYGYTF

J: TRBJ2-2
size: .
V: TRBV28
D: TRBD2
DNA: TGTGCCAGCAGTTTAGGGGGAGGGCCGGGCACCGGGGAGCTGTTTTTT
CDR3: CASSLGGGPGTGELFF

J: TRBJ2-3
size: .
V: TRBV7-2
D: TRBD2
DNA: TGTGCCAGCAGCTGGGGACCGACTAGCGGTTCTTGGGATACGCAGTATTTT
CDR3: CASSWGPTSGSWDTQYF

J: TRBJ2-7
size: .
V: TRBV2
D: .
DNA: TGTGCCAGCAGTGGACAAGACTACGAGCAGTACTTC
CDR3: CASSGQDYEQYF

J: TRBJ2-3
size: .
V: TRBV7-2
D: .
DNA: TGTGCCAGCAGCTTAGCAGGTTGGGATACGCAGTATTTT
CDR3: CASSLAGWDTQYF

J: TRBJ1-5
size: .
V: TRBV30
D: .
DNA: TGTGCCTGGAGTGTACAGGTAAATCAGCCCCAGCATTTT
CDR3: CAWSVQVNQPQHF

J: TRBJ2-7
size: .
V: TRBV5-3
D: .
DNA: TGTGCCAGAAGCTTCGGACTCCGCTCCTACGAGCAGTACTTC
CDR3: CARSFGLRSYEQYF

J: TRBJ1-1
size: .
V: TRBV6-4
D: TRBD1
DNA: TGTGCCAGCAGTGAAAACACAGGGGCGTACACTGAAGCTTTCTTT
CDR3: CASSENTGAYTEAFF

J: TRBJ2-1
size: .
V: TRBV5-6
D: .
DNA: TGTGCCAGCAGCTTGTTGGGGGGGCCGGCCAATGAGCAGTTCTTC
CDR3: CASSLLGGPANEQFF

J: TRBJ2-7
size: .
V: TRBV28
D: .
DNA: TGTGCCAGCAGCAGTAGATACGAGCAGTACTTC
CDR3: CASSSRYEQYF

J: TRBJ2-1
size: once
V: TRBV4-1
D: TRBD2
DNA: TGCGCCAGCAGCCCCGGGACTAGCGGCCCCCGGATTCCTGAGCAGTTCTTC
CDR3: CASSPGTSGPRIPEQFF